The table lists the clone carrying this TCR beta chain with a few counts. Its antigen is currently unknown. Treatment in this sample: oral pan-JAK inhibitor, 5-10 mg twice daily. PBMCs provided sorted CD4+ and CD8+ T cells. This entry comes from a study of CD8+ T cells in alopecia areata. Study-level findings and limits: In scalp, tofacitinib significantly decreased clonality and expanded CD8+ clones among the top 100. Tofacitinib did not eliminate many expanded lesional clones from scalp or blood. Resident alphabeta T-cell populations of normal skin are likewise subject to sequencing in scalp samples.

Sequencing templates came from extracted RNA that was reverse transcribed into cDNA. Generated by immunoSEQ multiplex PCR, the TCRdb table keeps only in-frame clones and is missing some. The sample shows roughly 190,000 clones, about 60% of them seen only once. The CDR3 sequence is 15 residues long. Per the germline V gene, CDR1 is SQVTM and CDR2 is ANQGSEA. The ends were cut back, 4 bases at V and 4 bases at J, with 19 bases in the middle. The origin of this receptor is a human donor with alopecia areata. The sample in question was CD4+ T cells sorted from blood, obtained at week 4, from a patient treated with tofacitinib. The chain is built from TRBV29-1 and TRBJ1-1, with D perhaps matching TRBD1 (5 bases). The CDR3 reads CSVVRGGIAFTEAFF. CDR3 nucleotides: TGCAGCGTTGTCCGGGGGGGGATAGCGTTCACTGAAGCTTTCTTT.